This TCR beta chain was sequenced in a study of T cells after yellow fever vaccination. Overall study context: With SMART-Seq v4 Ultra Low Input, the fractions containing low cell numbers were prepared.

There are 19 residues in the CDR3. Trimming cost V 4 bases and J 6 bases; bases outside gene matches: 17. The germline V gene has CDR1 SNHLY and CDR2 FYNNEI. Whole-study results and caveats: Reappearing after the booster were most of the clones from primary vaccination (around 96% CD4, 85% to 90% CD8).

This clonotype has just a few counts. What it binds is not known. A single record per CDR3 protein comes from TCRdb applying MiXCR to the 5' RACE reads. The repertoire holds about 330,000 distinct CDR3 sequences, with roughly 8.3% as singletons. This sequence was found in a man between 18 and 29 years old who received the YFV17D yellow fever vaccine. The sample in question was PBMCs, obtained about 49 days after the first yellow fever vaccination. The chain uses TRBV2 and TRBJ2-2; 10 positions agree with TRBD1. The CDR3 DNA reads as TGTGCCAGCAGTGGAGCCGGGACAGGGGTTTTCCTTGAACCCGGGGAGCTGTTTTTT. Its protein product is CASSGAGTGVFLEPGELFF.